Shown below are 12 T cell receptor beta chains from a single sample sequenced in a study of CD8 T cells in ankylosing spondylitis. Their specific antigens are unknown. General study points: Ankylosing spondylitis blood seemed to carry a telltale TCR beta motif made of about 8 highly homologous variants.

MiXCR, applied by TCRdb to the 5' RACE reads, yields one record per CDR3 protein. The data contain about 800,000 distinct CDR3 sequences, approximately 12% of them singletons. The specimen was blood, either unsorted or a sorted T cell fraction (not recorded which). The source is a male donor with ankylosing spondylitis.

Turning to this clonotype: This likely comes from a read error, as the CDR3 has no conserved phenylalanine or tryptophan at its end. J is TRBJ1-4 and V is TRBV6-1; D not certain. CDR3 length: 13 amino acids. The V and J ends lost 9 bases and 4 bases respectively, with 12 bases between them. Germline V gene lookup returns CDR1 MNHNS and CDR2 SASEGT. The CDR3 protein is CASGPQNNEKLFI. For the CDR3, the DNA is TGTGCCAGTGGACCGCAGAATAATGAAAAACTGTTTATT.

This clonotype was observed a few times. The CDR3 DNA sequence: TGTGCCATCCAGCGGGAGAGGAACACCGGGGAGCTGTTTTTT. Translated: CAIQRERNTGELFF. This chain connects TRBV10-3 to TRBJ2-2; 8 bases agree with TRBD2. The CDR3 runs to 14 residues. V was pared by 8 bases and J by 1 base, with 3 bases of the junction left unmatched. Per germline, CDR1 ENHRY and CDR2 SYGVKD.

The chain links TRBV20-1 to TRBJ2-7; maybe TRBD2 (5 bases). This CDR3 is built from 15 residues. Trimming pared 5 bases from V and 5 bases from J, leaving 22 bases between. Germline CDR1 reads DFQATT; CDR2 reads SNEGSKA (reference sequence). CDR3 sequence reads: CSAHYFGKLPNEQYF. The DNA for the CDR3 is TGCAGTGCTCATTACTTCGGGAAATTACCTAACGAGCAGTACTTC.

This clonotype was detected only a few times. As DNA, the CDR3 is TGCAGTGCTAGCGCGGGAGCTGAAGCTTTCTTT. This gives the protein CSASAGAEAFF. This chain links TRBV20-1 with TRBJ1-1; D remains ambiguous. The germline V gene encodes CDR1 DFQATT and CDR2 SNEGSKA (reference sequence). Trimming took off 3 bases at V and 6 bases at J, with 8 bases between the two ends. This CDR3 is 11 amino acids long.

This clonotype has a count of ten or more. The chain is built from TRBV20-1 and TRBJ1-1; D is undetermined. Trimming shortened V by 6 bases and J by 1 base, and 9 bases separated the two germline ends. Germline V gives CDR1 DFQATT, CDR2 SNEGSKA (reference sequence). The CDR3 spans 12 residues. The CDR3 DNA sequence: TGCAGTGCCACCGACCAGAACACTGAAGCTTTCTTT. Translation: CSATDQNTEAFF.

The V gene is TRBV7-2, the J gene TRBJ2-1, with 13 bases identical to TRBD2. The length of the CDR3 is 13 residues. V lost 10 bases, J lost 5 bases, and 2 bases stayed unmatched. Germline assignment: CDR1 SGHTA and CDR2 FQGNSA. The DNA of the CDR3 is TGTGCCAACGGACTAGCGGGAGACAATGAGCAGTTCTTC. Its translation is CANGLAGDNEQFF.

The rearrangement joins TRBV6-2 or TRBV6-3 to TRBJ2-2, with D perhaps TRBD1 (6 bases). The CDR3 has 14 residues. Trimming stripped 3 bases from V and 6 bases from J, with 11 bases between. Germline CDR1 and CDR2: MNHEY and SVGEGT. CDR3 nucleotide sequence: TGTGCCAGCAGTTATAGTGGGGGCTCCGGGGAGCTGTTTTTT. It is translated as CASSYSGGSGELFF.

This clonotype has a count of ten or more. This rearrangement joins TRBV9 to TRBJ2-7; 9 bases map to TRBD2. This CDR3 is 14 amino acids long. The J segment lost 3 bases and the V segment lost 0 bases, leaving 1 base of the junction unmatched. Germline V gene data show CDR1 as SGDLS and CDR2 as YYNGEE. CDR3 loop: CASSVGSGGYEQYF. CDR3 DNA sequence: TGTGCCAGCAGCGTAGGTAGCGGGGGCTACGAGCAGTACTTC.

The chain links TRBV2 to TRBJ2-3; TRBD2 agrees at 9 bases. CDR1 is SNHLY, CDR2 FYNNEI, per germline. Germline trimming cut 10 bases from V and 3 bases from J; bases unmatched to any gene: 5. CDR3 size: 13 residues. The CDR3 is CATSGVGTDTQYF. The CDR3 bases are TGTGCCACTAGCGGGGTCGGAACAGATACGCAGTATTTT. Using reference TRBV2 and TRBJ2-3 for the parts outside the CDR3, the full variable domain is EPEVTQTPSHQVTQMGQEVILRCVPISNHLYFYWYRQILGQKVEFLVSFYNNEISEKSEIFDDQFSVERPDGSNFTLKIRSTKLEDSAMYFCATSGVGTDTQYFGPGTRLTVL.

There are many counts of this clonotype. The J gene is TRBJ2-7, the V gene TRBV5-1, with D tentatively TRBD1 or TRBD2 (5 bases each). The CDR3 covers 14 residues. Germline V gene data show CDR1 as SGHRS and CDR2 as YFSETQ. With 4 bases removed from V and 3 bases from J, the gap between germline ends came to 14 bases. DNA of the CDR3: TGCGCCAGCAGCCTGGGGGAGTATTTCTACGAGCAGTACTTC. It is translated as CASSLGEYFYEQYF.

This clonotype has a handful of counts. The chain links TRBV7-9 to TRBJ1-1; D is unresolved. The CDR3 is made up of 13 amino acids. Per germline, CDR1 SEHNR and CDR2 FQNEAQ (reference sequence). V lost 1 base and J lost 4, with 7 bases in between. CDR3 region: CASSLDDSTEAFF. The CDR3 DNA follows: TGTGCCAGCAGCTTAGATGATTCCACTGAAGCTTTCTTT.

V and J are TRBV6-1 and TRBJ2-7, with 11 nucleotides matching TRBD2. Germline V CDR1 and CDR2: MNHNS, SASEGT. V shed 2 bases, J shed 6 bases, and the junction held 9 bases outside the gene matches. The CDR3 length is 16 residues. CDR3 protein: CASSEPPGLAAPEQYF. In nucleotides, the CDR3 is TGTGCCAGCAGTGAACCGCCGGGACTAGCGGCCCCCGAGCAGTACTTC.